Here is one T cell receptor (beta chain) with its context. The antigen remains undetermined. The authors sequenced TCR beta from blood CD8+ and CD4+ T cells. The individuals used as controls were healthy donors who had been matched for both age and sex. The trim removed 5 bases at V and 5 bases at J, leaving 8 bases unmatched. The CDR3 is made up of 15 amino acids. CDR1 and CDR2 from the germline V gene are DFQATT and SNEGSKA (reference sequence). These data are taken from a study of CD8 T cells in Susac syndrome. General study findings and limits: The authors acknowledged that their TCR sequencing and HLA analysis involved a relatively small number of individuals.

It was with random hexamers that roughly 0.5 to 1 ug RNA was reverse transcribed. The CDR3 of TCR beta was amplified by immunoSEQ multiplex PCR across 54 Vbeta and 13 Jbeta. TCRdb processed the immunoSEQ multiplex PCR reads anew with MiXCR; each CDR3 protein has one entry. The sample carries 75,000 to 100,000 distinct CDR3 sequences, over 90% recorded once. The chain uses TRBV20-1 and TRBJ1-4; 10 bases align to TRBD1. This sequence was found in a human donor in good health. Source material: CD8+ T cells from PBMCs. The CDR3 reads CSAPGTGVQNEKLFF. The DNA of the CDR3 is TGCAGTGCTCCCGGGACAGGGGTTCAGAATGAAAAACTGTTTTTT.